This T cell receptor beta chain was retrieved from a study of T cell changes during pregnancy in multiple sclerosis (dated by TCRdb to between 2018 and 2020). With regard to the full study: The study looked at changes in the T cell repertoire across pregnancy in women with multiple sclerosis.

Libraries were constructed by the immunoSEQ multiplex PCR assay. What TCRdb holds here is the immuneACCESS table cut down to in-frame rearrangements. Part of the clones is not present; checked against another copy, under half of the missing clones reflect an unresolved V gene, and the others are unexplained. The sample table lists more than 45,000 clones, roughly 90% of them with a count of one. The ten largest account for 0.6% to 0.7% of the sample. Ends trimmed: V by 0 bases, J by 7 bases; bases unmatched to a gene: 4. Its CDR3 holds 14 amino acids, cysteine through phenylalanine. CDR3 DNA only is kept here, 42 bases in frame from base 1. The germline V gene yields SGHRS for CDR1 and YFSETQ for CDR2. Concerning this clone itself: Its antigen specificity is not known. No much larger clonotype is one base removed from it; base qualities were not supplied.

The rearrangement combines TRBV5-1 with TRBJ1-2, and 9 junctional nucleotides match TRBD1. The source was CD4+ T cells from peripheral blood mononuclear cells, collected after pregnancy. This receptor was taken from a female donor with multiple sclerosis, enrolled in a pregnancy study. The encoded CDR3 is CASSLGDRDPGYTF. Here is the DNA: TGCGCCAGCAGCTTGGGGGACAGGGATCCTGGCTACACCTTC.